A selection of T cell receptor beta chains follows, all from one sample in a study of T-cell memory formation after mild COVID-19. TCRdb ran MiXCR on the 5' RACE reads and lists one entry per CDR3 protein. The sample holds 400,000 to 500,000 distinct CDR3 sequences, around 19% seen once. The specimen sequenced was PBMCs or a T cell subset sorted from them (not recorded which). The source of these receptors is an adult woman who had mild COVID-19 (a few samples of this study predate the infection). Cell type and time point are not known. Each CDR3 is given without its conserved first and last residue.

>13|TRBV20-1
SARDGAGAPYEQY
>10|TRBV12-3/TRBV12-4
ASTDRGNTIY
>14|TRBV5-1
ASSPAASGSRETQY
>11|TRBV7-3
ASSPSVAETQY
>12|TRBV9
ASSVGAGGIEAF
>13|TRBV7-9
ASTNLVVAGVWQF
>12|TRBV9
ASSVKGAGETQY
>10|TRBV7-9
ASSPSRLTQY
>14|TRBV10-3
AISEEVAGISDTQY
>14|TRBV4-1
ASSQSSGGSTDTQY
>11|TRBV14
ASSQARVGTQY
>9|TRBV25-1
ATRVNTEAF
>13|TRBV19
ASSMYGRAYNEQF
>15|TRBV4-1
ASSQVVVGGAGNEQF
>13|TRBV6-5
ASTRAGTGGETQY
>11|TRBV7-3
ASSFGLADTQY
>13|TRBV24-1
ATSDLQTGANEQF
>14|TRBV20-1
SARDTPTGRNEKLF
>11|TRBV12-3/TRBV12-4
ASSLAFGSEQY
>12|TRBV9
ASTPGDFIGEQY
>12|TRBV7-2
ASKQGGGTDTQY
>12|TRBV24-1
ATSFDGTLNEQF
>13|TRBV12-3/TRBV12-4
ASRQGQASTDTQY
>14|TRBV7-2
ASTPPRQGPYNEQF
>12|TRBV6-2/TRBV6-3
ASREGGKSYEQY
>12|TRBV5-1
ASSFGGEGTEAF
>13|TRBV10-3
AIKPTSGGYNEQF
>14|TRBV6-2/TRBV6-3
ASRDYSQGGNTEAF
>14|TRBV5-1
ASSLGEGIPTDTQY
>14|TRBV6-2/TRBV6-3
ASSPPNIGGNQPQH
>14|TRBV15
ATSRATSGYQETQY
>13|TRBV15
ATSVGTLNTGELF
>11|TRBV12-3/TRBV12-4
ASSFIRDGAQH
>14|TRBV9
ASSVGFSGGAETQY
>11|TRBV7-8
ASSSYGAGELF
>13|TRBV6-4
ASSDGAGYGNEQF
>16|TRBV4-3
ASSPQPFWVRDNYGYT
>13|TRBV5-5
ASSLLGRFQETQY
>14|TRBV24-1
ATSDFLAGKKYEQF
>13|TRBV4-1
ASSRTGGMSYEQY
>12|TRBV4-1
ASSPIQGEETQY
>10|TRBV19
ASSIRTDTQY
>11|TRBV5-1
ASSLAGERGYT
>10|TRBV19
ASRTGHYGYT
>13|TRBV20-1
SARAGGHLNTEAF
>14|TRBV5-1
ASSSTGTSTYNEQF
>13|TRBV5-1
ASSIGTGGFYGYT
>14|TRBV1
TSSLDGPTNTGELF
>11|TRBV25-1
ASSVASEYEQF
>11|TRBV29-1
SVSGTSTYEQY
>13|TRBV5-1
ASSLGPKANTEAF
>13|TRBV29-1
SARVRGQVTYEQY
>12|TRBV25-1
ASSRLGGSTEQF
>17|TRBV24-1
ATSDDAGLTSGRGDTQY